This T cell receptor beta chain was sequenced during a study of CD8 T cells in Susac syndrome. Regarding the study as a whole: The study conceded that relatively few individuals underwent its TCR sequencing and HLA analysis. There was no clonal expansion in the CD4+ T cell repertoires of Susac syndrome.

Regarding this clonotype: Its antigen remains unknown.

With random hexamers, roughly 0.45 to 1 ug RNA was reverse transcribed. Amplification of TCR beta CDR3 across 54 Vbeta and 13 Jbeta was performed with immunoSEQ multiplex PCR. TCRdb re-derived calls from the immunoSEQ multiplex PCR reads in MiXCR, one entry per CDR3 protein. Of under 200,000 distinct CDR3 sequences in the sample, roughly 95% are singletons; the top ten hold 0.095% to 0.15%. CDR3 length: 12 amino acids. Germline loops: CDR1 SGHDT, CDR2 YYEEEE. V was trimmed by 4 bases and J by 7 bases, leaving 12 bases between them. This TCR was sampled from a human donor with Susac syndrome. V gene TRBV5-6 combines with J gene TRBJ2-7; possibly TRBD2 for D (6 bases). The sample consisted of CD4+ T cells from PBMCs. CDR3 protein: CASSAGTGEQYF. CDR3 nucleotides: TGTGCCAGCAGCGCAGGGACTGGGGAGCAGTACTTC. Looking up the rest from reference TRBV5-6 and TRBJ2-7 gives the full variable domain: DAGVTQSPTHLIKTRGQQVTLRCSPKSGHDTVSWYQQALGQGPQFIFQYYEEEERQRGNFPDRFSGHQFPNYSSELNVNALLLGDSALYLCASSAGTGEQYFGPGTRLTVT.